Below, 5 T cell receptor beta chains from the same sample are listed, as sequenced in a study of blood T cell repertoires in COVID-19. Generated by immunoSEQ multiplex PCR, the TCRdb table keeps only in-frame clones and is missing some. The data contain 200,000 to 250,000 clones, about 84% of them singletons. Sequenced input: peripheral blood. The receptors were gathered from a man at least 80 years old with acute or convalescent COVID-19.

The J gene is TRBJ1-1, the V gene TRBV18; D perhaps matches TRBD1 (6 bases). The germline gives CDR1 KGHSH, CDR2 LQKENI. The CDR3 is 14 residues long. V was clipped by 3 bases and J by 3 bases, with 11 bases between them. As DNA, the CDR3 is TGTGCCAGCTCACCGGGGGCTCAGCACACTGAAGCTTTCTTT. Protein: CASSPGAQHTEAFF.

The V call is TRBV28, the J call TRBJ2-2, with D maybe TRBD2 (5 bases). Germline lookup yields CDR1 MDHEN and CDR2 SYDVKM. With 2 bases removed from V and 6 bases from J, the gap between germline ends came to 16 bases. The CDR3 totals 16 residues. The CDR3 DNA follows: TGTGCCAGCAGTTTAAGGGAGCTCATCCCTCCCGGGGAGCTGTTTTTT. Its protein is CASSLRELIPPGELFF.

The chain combines TRBV20-1 with TRBJ2-7; maybe TRBD2 (6 bases). The CDR3 length is 14 residues. Trimming stripped 3 bases from V and 0 bases from J, with 12 bases between. Germline lookup yields CDR1 DFQATT and CDR2 SNEGSKA (reference sequence). In nucleotides, the CDR3 is TGCAGTGCTAGTGACGGGAGCCACTCCTACGAGCAGTACTTC. Its translation is CSASDGSHSYEQYF.

The chain uses TRBV12-1 and TRBJ1-5. TRBV12-1 is flagged as a pseudogene. The CDR3 is made up of 11 amino acids. The CDR3 DNA is TGTGCCAGCAGCTTTTTACAGCCCCAGCATTTT. Its translation is CASSFLQPQHF.

The V gene is TRBV25-1, the J gene TRBJ1-2; 7 bases fit TRBD1. The CDR3 contains 14 residues. Trimming took 4 bases from V and 6 from J; bases not matched to a gene: 8. CDR1 MGHDK and CDR2 SYGVNS come from the germline V gene. DNA of the CDR3: TGTGCCAGCAGTGTCCAACAGGGGCTGGATGGCTACACCTTC. Its protein is CASSVQQGLDGYTF.